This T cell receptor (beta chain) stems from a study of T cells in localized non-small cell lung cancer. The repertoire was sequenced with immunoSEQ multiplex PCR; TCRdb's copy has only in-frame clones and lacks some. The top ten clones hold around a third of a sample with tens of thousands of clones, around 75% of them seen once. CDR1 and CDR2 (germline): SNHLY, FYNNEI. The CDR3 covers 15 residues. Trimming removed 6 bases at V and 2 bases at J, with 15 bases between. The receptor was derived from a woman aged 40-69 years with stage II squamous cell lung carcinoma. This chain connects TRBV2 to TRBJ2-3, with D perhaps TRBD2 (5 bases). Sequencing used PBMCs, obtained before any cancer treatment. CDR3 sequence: CASSREGGLTDTQYF. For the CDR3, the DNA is TGTGCCAGCAGCCGCGAGGGTGGGCTCACAGATACGCAGTATTTT.